Listed below are T cell receptor beta chains from one sample, sequenced in a study of PD-L1 blockade in urothelial cancer. Sequenced by immunoSEQ multiplex PCR; TCRdb stores in-frame clones only, minus some. The table shows around 100,000 clones, with around 90% occurring only once. The specimen comprised PBMCs, sampled around atezolizumab (anti-PD-L1) treatment. The receptors shown here come from a man aged 60 to 75 with urothelial cancer. Each CDR3 is given with its conserved first and last residue. D genes are given only for firm matches. Size tells how often a clone was seen (once, few, many) or the class of an expanded clone, and some rows leave it out.

j_call	d_call	clone_size	v_call	cdr3_nt	cdr3_aa
TRBJ2-4	-	-	TRBV2	TGTGCCAGCAAGCTAGCGGCGGGGGCTGACCGGGCCAAAAACATTCAGTACTTC	CASKLAAGADRAKNIQYF
TRBJ2-1	TRBD2	-	TRBV5-5	TGTGCCAGCAGCTCACTAGCGGAGTACAATGAGCAGTTCTTC	CASSSLAEYNEQFF
TRBJ2-2	TRBD2	-	TRBV11-2	TGTGCCAGCAGCCAGAGGACTAGTATAACGACCGGGGAGCTGTTTTTT	CASSQRTSITTGELFF
TRBJ2-1	TRBD2	-	TRBV27	TGTGCCAGCAGCTTACCGGGACTAGATATTAACAAGCAGTTCTTC	CASSLPGLDINKQFF
TRBJ1-1	TRBD1	-	TRBV5-1	TGCGCCAGCAGCTCCACAGGGGGCGCGGTGAACACTGAAGCTTTCTTT	CASSSTGGAVNTEAFF
TRBJ2-4	-	-	TRBV18	TGTGCCAGCTCACCAGCCCAGGGAGGCATTCAGTACTTC	CASSPAQGGIQYF
TRBJ1-3	-	-	TRBV4-1	TGCGCCAGCAGCCAAGCCCAGTCCTCTGGAAACACCATATATTTT	CASSQAQSSGNTIYF
TRBJ2-1	TRBD2	once	TRBV4-3	TGCGCCAGCAGCTTACGCGGGGGGTCAGACAATGAGCAGTTCTTC	CASSLRGGSDNEQFF
TRBJ2-7	-	-	TRBV28	TGTGCCAGCGGCACAGGGTCCTACGAGCAGTACTTC	CASGTGSYEQYF
TRBJ1-5	TRBD1	once	TRBV4-3	TGCGCCAGCAGCCAAGAGACAGGGACTCAGCCCCAGCATTTT	CASSQETGTQPQHF
TRBJ1-5	TRBD1	few	TRBV18	TGTGCCAGCTCAACAGGGGGAGTGGGGCAGCCCCAGCATTTT	CASSTGGVGQPQHF
TRBJ1-4	TRBD1	-	TRBV19	TGTGCCAGTAGCGGGACAGGGGGCGTCGGGGAATTCGAAAAACTGTTTTTT	CASSGTGGVGEFEKLFF
TRBJ2-7	TRBD1	-	TRBV28	TGTGCCAGCAGTTTCTCAGGGGGCAGGAACGAGCAGTACTTC	CASSFSGGRNEQYF
TRBJ2-7	-	-	TRBV7-2	TGTGCCAGCAGCAAGGACACTGTGCATTACTTC	CASSKDTVHYF
TRBJ1-2	TRBD1	-	TRBV10-1	TGCGCCAGCACCCGACAGGGATCCGCCGGCTACACCTTC	CASTRQGSAGYTF
TRBJ2-5	-	-	TRBV5-8	TGTGCCAGCAGCTTTGGACACACGGGACAAAGGACGGAGACCCAGTACTTC	CASSFGHTGQRTETQYF
TRBJ2-1	-	-	TRBV2	TGTGCCAGCTCCATTCGGAATGAGCAGTTCTTC	CASSIRNEQFF
TRBJ2-1	TRBD2	-	TRBV5-6	TGTGCCAGCAGCTTTCCTAGCGGGAGGCCCCACAATGAGCAGTTCTTC	CASSFPSGRPHNEQFF
TRBJ1-2	-	-	TRBV28	TGTGCCAGCAAAGGCACCGGACAAGCTACCTTCGGCTACACCTTC	CASKGTGQATFGYTF
TRBJ1-2	-	once	TRBV5-6	TGTGCCAGCGAGGGCGGGGGATACGGCTACACCTTC	CASEGGGYGYTF
TRBJ2-1	-	-	TRBV15	TGTGCCACCAGCAGTGGAGTCCGGGGGCAGTTCTTC	CATSSGVRGQFF
TRBJ2-5	-	-	TRBV5-1	TGCGCCAGCAGCTTTAATCAAGAGACCCAGTACTTC	CASSFNQETQYF
TRBJ1-6	TRBD1	-	TRBV6-5	TGTGCCAGCAGTTACTCCTCTCGGACAGGGGATTCACCCCTCCACTTT	CASSYSSRTGDSPLHF
TRBJ2-2	TRBD1	-	TRBV6-1	TGTGCCAGCAGTGTACAGGGGGCGGTTAACACCGGGGAGCTGTTTTTT	CASSVQGAVNTGELFF
TRBJ1-3	-	-	TRBV2	TGTGCCAGCAGTTCGGACGGGAGGTACGGAAACACCATATATTTT	CASSSDGRYGNTIYF
TRBJ2-5	TRBD1	-	TRBV19	TGTGCCAGTAGCTTGCCGGGACAGGGGGCAAGAGAGACCCAGTACTTC	CASSLPGQGARETQYF
TRBJ2-1	TRBD2	-	TRBV7-9	TGTGCCAGCAGCTTAGACCGGACTAGCGGGATTCGTAATGAGCAGTTCTTC	CASSLDRTSGIRNEQFF
TRBJ1-2	TRBD1	few	TRBV10-2	TGCGCCAGCAGTAGACAGGGGGAAGGCTACACCTTC	CASSRQGEGYTF
TRBJ2-3	-	-	TRBV7-3	TGTGCCAGCAGCCCGGAGGGGCTTAGCACAGATACGCAGTATTTT	CASSPEGLSTDTQYF
TRBJ2-7	-	-	TRBV11-1	TGTGCCAGCAGGTACTCGGAGGGAACCTACGAGCAGTACTTC	CASRYSEGTYEQYF
TRBJ2-5	-	-	TRBV30	TGTGCCTGGGGCGGAGAGCGGGTGTACCTCCAAGAGACCCAGTACTTC	CAWGGERVYLQETQYF
TRBJ2-2	-	many	TRBV6-1	TGTGCCAGCAGTGACCGACAGCGCACCGGGGAGCTGTTTTTT	CASSDRQRTGELFF
TRBJ2-3	-	once	TRBV5-4	TGTGCCAGCAGCTTGTCTGTAGTAACCCCCACAGATACGCAGTATTTT	CASSLSVVTPTDTQYF